Sequencing of this T cell receptor beta chain was carried out in a study of human T cells and chemical hapten exposure. Study-wide points: Patch test score was positively correlated with the counts of PT1 expanded TCRs.

The time point was: pre-sensitization, week 0. Treatment specified: therapeutic diphenylcyclopropenone sensitization with weekly scalp DPC. TCRdb analysed the RACE reads with MiXCR anew, one entry per CDR3 protein. The sample shows some 300,000 distinct CDR3 sequences, approximately 5% of them seen only once. On this clonotype: Its antigen remains unknown.

The ends lost 6 bases at V and 4 bases at J; junction bases unmatched: 9. Germline CDR1 MNHEY, CDR2 SVGAGI. The CDR3 has 15 amino acids. The clonotype comes from a woman under 30 with alopecia areata. Some clones in this sample may be carry-over from other donors' samples. Sample: whole blood, taken in connection with sensitization to the hapten diphenylcyclopropenone (DPC). This rearrangement joins TRBV6-5 to TRBJ2-3; TRBD1 agrees at 8 bases. The chain's CDR3 is CASRRRTGISDTQYF. The CDR3, as DNA: TGTGCCAGCAGACGTAGGACAGGGATTTCAGATACGCAGTATTTT.